The clone carrying this T cell receptor (beta chain) was counted many times. Its target is unknown. This sample stems from a study of T cells in Graves' hyperthyroidism and ophthalmopathy. For the study at large: Staff took peripheral blood when the initial diagnosis was made, before any treatment began. Study-wide results and limits: Separation of ophthalmopathy from stable hyperthyroidism was achieved by a 13 V-J model. Blood shared most expanded thyroid clonotypes above 0.001.

TCR beta CDR3 regions were amplified from RNA transcripts. The study used the HTBI primer set for a first-round RT-PCR of the TCR CDR3. TCRdb reanalysed the multiplex PCR reads using MiXCR and keeps one entry per CDR3 protein. The data hold a few hundred thousand distinct CDR3 sequences, with 13% to 15% observed a single time. V was cut by 6 bases and J by 5 bases, with 7 bases left in between. The CDR3 length is 11 residues. From germline, CDR1 is SNHLY and CDR2 FYNNEI. The clonotype originates from a woman in her forties with Graves' hyperthyroidism that later progressed to Graves' ophthalmopathy. V and J are TRBV2 and TRBJ2-5; unclear D gene. Sequenced material: blood. The CDR3 is CASRVGETQYF. The CDR3 DNA reads TGTGCCAGCAGGGTCGGGGAGACCCAGTACTTC.